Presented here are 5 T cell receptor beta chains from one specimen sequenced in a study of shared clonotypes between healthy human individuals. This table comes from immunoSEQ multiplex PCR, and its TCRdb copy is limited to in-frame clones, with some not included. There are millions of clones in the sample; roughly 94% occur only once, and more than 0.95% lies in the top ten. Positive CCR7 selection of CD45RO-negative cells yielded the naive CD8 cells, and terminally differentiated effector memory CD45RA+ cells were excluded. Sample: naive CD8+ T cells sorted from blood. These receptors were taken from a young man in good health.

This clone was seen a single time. The CDR3 bases are TGTGCCAGCAGTTGGTCGGGCGGTACCCCCTCTGGGGCCAACGTCCTGACTTTC. Translation gives CASSWSGGTPSGANVLTF. The chain is built from TRBV27 and TRBJ2-6, with D hard to call. Between the trimmed V and J ends, which lost 4 bases and 0 bases, there was a span of 16 bases. The V gene's germline CDR1 is MNHEY and CDR2 SMNVEV (reference sequence). The CDR3 is 18 residues long.

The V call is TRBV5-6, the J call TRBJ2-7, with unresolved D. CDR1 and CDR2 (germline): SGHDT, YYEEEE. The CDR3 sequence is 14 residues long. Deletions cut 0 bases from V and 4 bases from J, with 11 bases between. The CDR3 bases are TGTGCCAGCAGCTTGGTTGGGCGGTGGTACGAGCAGTACTTC. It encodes CASSLVGRWYEQYF.

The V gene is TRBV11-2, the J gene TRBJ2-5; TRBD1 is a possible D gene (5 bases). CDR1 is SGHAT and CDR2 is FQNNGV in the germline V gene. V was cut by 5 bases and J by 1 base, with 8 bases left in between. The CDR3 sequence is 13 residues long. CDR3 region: CASSDTGQETQYF. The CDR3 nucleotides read TGTGCCAGCAGCGATACAGGCCAAGAGACCCAGTACTTC. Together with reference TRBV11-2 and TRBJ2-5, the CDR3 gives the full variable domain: EAGVAQSPRYKIIEKRQSVAFWCNPISGHATLYWYQQILGQGPKLLIQFQNNGVVDDSQLPKDRFSAERLKGVDSTLKIQPAKLEDSAVYLCASSDTGQETQYFGPGTRLLVL.

Written as DNA, the CDR3 is TGTGCCAGCAGCCAAGAATGGACTAGCGGGGGGTACGCGAACACCGGGGAGCTGTTTTTT. Its translation: CASSQEWTSGGYANTGELFF. The chain recombines TRBV4-2 with TRBJ2-2, with TRBD2 matching 14 bases. The CDR3 runs to 20 residues. CDR1 and CDR2 (germline): LGHNA, YNFKEQ. The ends lost 0 bases at V and 0 bases at J; junction bases unmatched: 6.

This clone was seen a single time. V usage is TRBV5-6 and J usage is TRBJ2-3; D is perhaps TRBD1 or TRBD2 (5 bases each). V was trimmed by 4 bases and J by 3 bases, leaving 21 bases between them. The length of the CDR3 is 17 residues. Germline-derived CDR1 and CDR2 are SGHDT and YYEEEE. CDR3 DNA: TGTGCCAGCAGCGTTGAGCCTGGTTGGGGGTCAACAGATACGCAGTATTTT. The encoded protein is CASSVEPGWGSTDTQYF.